These T cell receptor beta chains were read from a single sample in a study of blood T cell repertoires in COVID-19. Generated by immunoSEQ multiplex PCR, the TCRdb table keeps only in-frame clones and is missing some. The data contain roughly 130,000 clones, around 79% of them singletons. The sequenced material came from peripheral blood. The receptor source for this set is a woman in her seventies with COVID-19, enrolled during active disease. Each CDR3 is given with its conserved first and last residue. The order of the fields is clone size, D gene, V gene, J gene, CDR3 DNA, CDR3 protein. A D gene is named only where the DNA matches it firmly. Clone size is shown for a subset of rows, as once, few, many or a class of expanded clone.

clone_size: NA; d_call: TRBD2; v_call: TRBV10-3; j_call: TRBJ2-3; cdr3_nt: TGTGCCATCAGGGAGACTAGCGGGGGTGGAGATACGCAGTATTTT; cdr3_aa: CAIRETSGGGDTQYF
clone_size: NA; d_call: NA; v_call: TRBV19; j_call: TRBJ2-1; cdr3_nt: TGTGCCAGTAGTACCAGGGGCATTGGAAACAATGAGCAGTTCTTC; cdr3_aa: CASSTRGIGNNEQFF
clone_size: NA; d_call: TRBD1; v_call: TRBV5-4; j_call: TRBJ1-1; cdr3_nt: TGTGCCAGCTACTCAGGGGGATTGGCTGAAGCTTTCTTT; cdr3_aa: CASYSGGLAEAFF
clone_size: NA; d_call: NA; v_call: TRBV3-1/TRBV3-2; j_call: TRBJ1-3; cdr3_nt: TGTGCCAGCAGCCAAGTAGGGGGTCACACCATATATTTT; cdr3_aa: CASSQVGGHTIYF
clone_size: NA; d_call: NA; v_call: TRBV30; j_call: TRBJ2-3; cdr3_nt: TGTGCCTGGAGGATTGGCGGGGCAGATACGCAGTATTTT; cdr3_aa: CAWRIGGADTQYF
clone_size: NA; d_call: NA; v_call: TRBV7-9; j_call: TRBJ1-2; cdr3_nt: TGTGCCAGCAGCTTAGTGGCGGACTATGGCTACACCTTC; cdr3_aa: CASSLVADYGYTF
clone_size: few; d_call: NA; v_call: TRBV10-3; j_call: TRBJ1-4; cdr3_nt: TGTGCCATCTCGGGTTCAGCTGAAAAACTGTTTTTT; cdr3_aa: CAISGSAEKLFF
clone_size: few; d_call: NA; v_call: TRBV2; j_call: TRBJ2-2; cdr3_nt: TGTGCCAGCCGCCGGGCGGAGGGGACCGGGGAGCTGTTTTTT; cdr3_aa: CASRRAEGTGELFF
clone_size: NA; d_call: NA; v_call: TRBV20-1; j_call: TRBJ1-1; cdr3_nt: TGCAGTGCCACCGACAGTGAAGCTTTCTTT; cdr3_aa: CSATDSEAFF
clone_size: NA; d_call: TRBD1; v_call: TRBV11-1; j_call: TRBJ1-2; cdr3_nt: TGTGCCAGCAGCTCGACAGGGCCCTATGGCTACACCTTC; cdr3_aa: CASSSTGPYGYTF
clone_size: NA; d_call: NA; v_call: TRBV7-2; j_call: TRBJ1-5; cdr3_nt: TGTGCCAGCAGCTCCACACCCTTCGGCAATCAGCCCCAGCATTTT; cdr3_aa: CASSSTPFGNQPQHF
clone_size: few; d_call: TRBD1; v_call: TRBV10-3; j_call: TRBJ2-1; cdr3_nt: TGTGCCATCACTGGACAGGGTTTTCTCGGTGAGCAGTTCTTC; cdr3_aa: CAITGQGFLGEQFF
clone_size: NA; d_call: TRBD2; v_call: TRBV2; j_call: TRBJ2-2; cdr3_nt: TGTGCCAGTCGCTTTAGCGGGGGTAACACCGGGGAGCTGTTTTTT; cdr3_aa: CASRFSGGNTGELFF
clone_size: few; d_call: NA; v_call: TRBV19; j_call: TRBJ1-5; cdr3_nt: TGTGCCAGTAGTATAGGGCGGGGGGCTGGCAATCAGCCCCAGCATTTT; cdr3_aa: CASSIGRGAGNQPQHF
clone_size: NA; d_call: NA; v_call: TRBV6-5; j_call: TRBJ1-1; cdr3_nt: TGTGCCAGCAGTTCTACAGGAATCTCTGACGCTTTCTTT; cdr3_aa: CASSSTGISDAFF
clone_size: NA; d_call: NA; v_call: TRBV4-3; j_call: TRBJ1-3; cdr3_nt: TGCGCCAGCAGCCAAGATAGAGGGGGCTCTGGAAACACCATATATTTT; cdr3_aa: CASSQDRGGSGNTIYF
clone_size: few; d_call: NA; v_call: TRBV6-5; j_call: TRBJ1-3; cdr3_nt: TGTGCCAGCAGTTCCGTGGGGGGGCCTGGAAACACCATATATTTT; cdr3_aa: CASSSVGGPGNTIYF
clone_size: NA; d_call: NA; v_call: TRBV30; j_call: TRBJ1-6; cdr3_nt: TGTGCCTGGAGAGGACAGATTAGCTCCTATAATTCACCCCTCCACTTT; cdr3_aa: CAWRGQISSYNSPLHF
clone_size: NA; d_call: TRBD1; v_call: TRBV9; j_call: TRBJ1-3; cdr3_nt: TGTGCCAGCAGCGTTGGGGGGGACAGGGCTGGAAACACCATATATTTT; cdr3_aa: CASSVGGDRAGNTIYF
clone_size: NA; d_call: TRBD2; v_call: TRBV7-3; j_call: TRBJ2-3; cdr3_nt: TGTGCCAGCAGCCCCGGGACTATTACAGATACGCAGTATTTT; cdr3_aa: CASSPGTITDTQYF
clone_size: NA; d_call: NA; v_call: TRBV11-1; j_call: TRBJ1-1; cdr3_nt: TGTGCCAGCAGGAGCACTTACACTGAAGCTTTCTTT; cdr3_aa: CASRSTYTEAFF
clone_size: NA; d_call: NA; v_call: TRBV3-1/TRBV3-2; j_call: TRBJ1-5; cdr3_nt: TGTGCCAGCAGCCAAGAGCGTGGTCAGCCCCAGCATTTT; cdr3_aa: CASSQERGQPQHF
clone_size: few; d_call: TRBD1; v_call: TRBV29-1; j_call: TRBJ1-2; cdr3_nt: TGCAGCGCGGACAGGGGTAATGGCTACACCTTC; cdr3_aa: CSADRGNGYTF
clone_size: NA; d_call: NA; v_call: TRBV7-9; j_call: TRBJ1-5; cdr3_nt: TGTGCCAGCAGCCGGGAGGGCGTTCAGCCCCAGCATTTT; cdr3_aa: CASSREGVQPQHF
clone_size: NA; d_call: TRBD1; v_call: TRBV28; j_call: TRBJ2-7; cdr3_nt: TGTGCCAGCAGTTTAGGGGGACAGGGTGACTCCGAGCAGTACTTC; cdr3_aa: CASSLGGQGDSEQYF
clone_size: NA; d_call: TRBD1; v_call: TRBV5-1; j_call: TRBJ1-1; cdr3_nt: TGCGCCAGCAGCTATCCCGGGACAGCTAACACTGAAGCTTTCTTT; cdr3_aa: CASSYPGTANTEAFF
clone_size: NA; d_call: NA; v_call: TRBV6-6; j_call: TRBJ1-1; cdr3_nt: TGTGCCAGCAGTCGGACGGACAAAGCGGAAGCTTTCTTT; cdr3_aa: CASSRTDKAEAFF
clone_size: NA; d_call: TRBD1; v_call: TRBV4-1; j_call: TRBJ1-2; cdr3_nt: TGCGCCAGCAGACCCACTTCGGGACAGCCAGGCTCGGGAGGCTACACCTTC; cdr3_aa: CASRPTSGQPGSGGYTF
clone_size: once; d_call: NA; v_call: TRBV5-1; j_call: TRBJ1-5; cdr3_nt: TGCGCCAGCAGCTCGGATGGACAGCCCAATCAGCCCCAGCATTTT; cdr3_aa: CASSSDGQPNQPQHF
clone_size: NA; d_call: TRBD2; v_call: TRBV7-3; j_call: TRBJ2-5; cdr3_nt: TGTGCCAGCAGCCTCGGGAGCGGGGGCGAGGGAGAGACCCAGTACTTC; cdr3_aa: CASSLGSGGEGETQYF
clone_size: NA; d_call: NA; v_call: TRBV18; j_call: TRBJ2-7; cdr3_nt: TGTGCCAGCTCACCTCAACAGGGAGATGAGCAGTACTTC; cdr3_aa: CASSPQQGDEQYF
clone_size: NA; d_call: NA; v_call: TRBV5-6; j_call: TRBJ1-6; cdr3_nt: TGTGCCAGCAGCCTTTATAATTCACCCCTCCACTTT; cdr3_aa: CASSLYNSPLHF
clone_size: NA; d_call: TRBD1; v_call: TRBV5-1; j_call: TRBJ2-7; cdr3_nt: TGCGCCAGCAGCTCACTAGGGACAGGGGAAAAGCAGTACTTC; cdr3_aa: CASSSLGTGEKQYF
clone_size: NA; d_call: TRBD1; v_call: TRBV6-5; j_call: TRBJ1-1; cdr3_nt: TGTGCCAGCAGTAACCTCGGACAGGGTGAAGCTTTCTTT; cdr3_aa: CASSNLGQGEAFF
clone_size: NA; d_call: NA; v_call: TRBV3-1/TRBV3-2; j_call: TRBJ1-6; cdr3_nt: TGTGCCAGCAGCCAACTGGACAGCACATCACCCCTCCACTTT; cdr3_aa: CASSQLDSTSPLHF
clone_size: few; d_call: TRBD2; v_call: TRBV7-2; j_call: TRBJ2-7; cdr3_nt: TGTGCCAGCAGCGTCGGGGGGAGCTCCTACGAGCAGTACTTC; cdr3_aa: CASSVGGSSYEQYF
clone_size: NA; d_call: NA; v_call: TRBV3-1/TRBV3-2; j_call: TRBJ2-6; cdr3_nt: TGTGCCAGCAGGGGAGCCGGGGCCAACGTCCTGACTTTC; cdr3_aa: CASRGAGANVLTF
clone_size: NA; d_call: TRBD1; v_call: TRBV10-3; j_call: TRBJ1-1; cdr3_nt: TGTGCCATCAGTGACCCCGGGACAGTGAACACTGAAGCTTTCTTT; cdr3_aa: CAISDPGTVNTEAFF
clone_size: NA; d_call: TRBD2; v_call: TRBV5-4; j_call: TRBJ2-7; cdr3_nt: TGTGCCAGCAGTCGACCTAGCGGGGCCTCCTACGAGCAGTACTTC; cdr3_aa: CASSRPSGASYEQYF
clone_size: NA; d_call: NA; v_call: TRBV5-6; j_call: TRBJ2-7; cdr3_nt: TGTGCCAGCAGCTTGTTCAGGGACTACGAGCAGTACTTC; cdr3_aa: CASSLFRDYEQYF
clone_size: NA; d_call: NA; v_call: TRBV19; j_call: TRBJ1-2; cdr3_nt: TGTGCCAGTAGCCGCAGCGGGGGATACTATGGCTACACCTTC; cdr3_aa: CASSRSGGYYGYTF
clone_size: few; d_call: TRBD1; v_call: TRBV30; j_call: TRBJ1-6; cdr3_nt: TGTGCCTGGAATGGGGACAGGTATTCACCCCTCCACTTT; cdr3_aa: CAWNGDRYSPLHF
clone_size: NA; d_call: TRBD2; v_call: TRBV7-3; j_call: TRBJ2-2; cdr3_nt: TGTGCCAGCAGCACTACTAGCGGGGGGAACACCGGGGAGCTGTTTTTT; cdr3_aa: CASSTTSGGNTGELFF
clone_size: NA; d_call: NA; v_call: TRBV7-2; j_call: TRBJ2-5; cdr3_nt: TGTGCCAGCAGCTTATCGCGTGACACATCAATTAAAGAGACCCAGTACTTC; cdr3_aa: CASSLSRDTSIKETQYF
clone_size: NA; d_call: NA; v_call: TRBV14; j_call: TRBJ2-6; cdr3_nt: TGTGCCAGCAGCCAATTCCTCAGGGTCGCTGGGGCCAACGTCCTGACTTTC; cdr3_aa: CASSQFLRVAGANVLTF
clone_size: NA; d_call: TRBD1; v_call: TRBV24-1; j_call: TRBJ2-2; cdr3_nt: TGTGCCACCAGCCCCGACAGGGTCGGGGAGCTGTTTTTT; cdr3_aa: CATSPDRVGELFF
clone_size: NA; d_call: NA; v_call: TRBV14; j_call: TRBJ1-1; cdr3_nt: TGTGCCAGCAGTCTAACCGCCGGAGCGTCTGAAGCTTTCTTT; cdr3_aa: CASSLTAGASEAFF
clone_size: NA; d_call: NA; v_call: TRBV7-6; j_call: TRBJ1-6; cdr3_nt: TGTGCCAGCAGCTTGGGGACACTGGATTCACCCCTCCACTTT; cdr3_aa: CASSLGTLDSPLHF
clone_size: NA; d_call: NA; v_call: TRBV6-5; j_call: TRBJ2-4; cdr3_nt: TGTGCCAGCAAGCGACAGGGCGGAGGGAACATTCAGTACTTC; cdr3_aa: CASKRQGGGNIQYF
clone_size: NA; d_call: NA; v_call: TRBV5-8; j_call: TRBJ2-1; cdr3_nt: TGTGCCAGCAGCTTGGGGGGGCAGGGGCAGAATGAGCAGTTCTTC; cdr3_aa: CASSLGGQGQNEQFF
clone_size: NA; d_call: NA; v_call: TRBV7-7; j_call: TRBJ1-2; cdr3_nt: TGTGCTAGCAGCTTAAGCGTCAATTCCGAGCCTAACTATGGCTACACCTTC; cdr3_aa: CASSLSVNSEPNYGYTF
clone_size: NA; d_call: TRBD1; v_call: TRBV28; j_call: TRBJ2-2; cdr3_nt: TGTGCCAGCAGTGAGGGGACAGGGAAAACCGGGGAGCTGTTTTTT; cdr3_aa: CASSEGTGKTGELFF
clone_size: few; d_call: NA; v_call: TRBV6-1; j_call: TRBJ1-3; cdr3_nt: TGTGCCAGCAGTGACCCCGCGTCCAACTCTGGAAACACCATATATTTT; cdr3_aa: CASSDPASNSGNTIYF
clone_size: NA; d_call: NA; v_call: TRBV5-4; j_call: TRBJ1-1; cdr3_nt: TGTGCCAGCAGCCCCCCCTGGGGAGGGACCACTGAAGCTTTCTTT; cdr3_aa: CASSPPWGGTTEAFF
clone_size: NA; d_call: NA; v_call: TRBV3-1/TRBV3-2; j_call: TRBJ1-2; cdr3_nt: TGTGCCAGCAGCCCCCCTTTACTCCCGGGGTATGGCTACACCTTC; cdr3_aa: CASSPPLLPGYGYTF
clone_size: NA; d_call: NA; v_call: TRBV9; j_call: TRBJ2-5; cdr3_nt: TGTGCCAGCAGTTTGGGACTTCAAGAGACCCAGTACTTC; cdr3_aa: CASSLGLQETQYF
clone_size: NA; d_call: TRBD1; v_call: TRBV3-1/TRBV3-2; j_call: TRBJ2-7; cdr3_nt: TGTGCCAGCAGCCAAAGGGGGACAGGGTCCTACGAGCAGTACTTC; cdr3_aa: CASSQRGTGSYEQYF